This T cell receptor beta chain appears in the sequencing data of a study of blood T cell repertoires in COVID-19. Study summary: The United States, Italy and Spain supplied acute and convalescent COVID-19 samples. Nucleic acid was either cDNA or gDNA, and it came from T cells, B-cell-depleted T cells, or PBMCs.

Per the germline V gene, CDR1 is MDHEN and CDR2 is SYDVKM. The CDR3 is 13 amino acids. Trimming removed 6 bases from V and 8 bases from J; junction bases left unmatched: 4. Participants were aged about 18 to 89 years from 20 to 30 US areas. Method: immunoSEQ multiplex PCR; TCRdb's copy keeps in-frame clones and lacks some. The table has some 390,000 clones, around nine tenths seen once. The specimen sequenced was PBMCs or T cells enriched from blood (not recorded which). The receptor's source is a woman aged 30 to 39 who had recovered from COVID-19. The gene calls are TRBV28 and TRBJ2-2; 9 nucleotides align to TRBD1. In DNA form, the CDR3 reads TGTGCCAGCAGACGGACAGGGGCTGGGGAGCTGTTTTTT. It translates to CASRRTGAGELFF. Using reference TRBV28 and TRBJ2-2 for the parts outside the CDR3, the full variable domain is DVKVTQSSRYLVKRTGEKVFLECVQDMDHENMFWYRQDPGLGLRLIYFSYDVKMKEKGDIPEGYSVSREKKERFSLILESASTNQTSMYLCASRRTGAGELFFGEGSRLTVL.